This T cell receptor (beta chain) was found in a study of blood T cell repertoires in COVID-19. Background on the study: The samples span acute and convalescent COVID-19 from the United States, Italy and Spain. T cells, B-cell-depleted T cells, or PBMCs supplied cDNA or gDNA.

Germline V gives CDR1 SGHDN, CDR2 FVKESK. The CDR3 has 15 amino acids. After removal of 4 bases from V and 0 bases from J, the junction contained 5 bases not matched to a gene. Per the original data handling: Amplification with reference gene primers provided the estimates of nucleated cell counts. The data were produced by immunoSEQ multiplex PCR, yet TCRdb's version contains in-frame clones alone and is incomplete. That table furnishes V, J and clone size, whereas the DNA furnished D and trimming. This sample has tens of thousands of clones, with more than 90% found just once. This sequence originates from a man between 60 and 70 years old with acute or convalescent COVID-19. The material sequenced was peripheral blood. V usage is TRBV14 and J usage is TRBJ1-1, with 7 positions matching TRBD1. Written as DNA, the CDR3 is TGTGCCAGCAGCCCGAGGGGGCTGGTGAACACTGAAGCTTTCTTT. The encoded protein is CASSPRGLVNTEAFF. Based on the CDR3 plus reference TRBV14 and TRBJ1-1, the full variable domain is EAGVTQFPSHSVIEKGQTVTLRCDPISGHDNLYWYRRVMGKEIKFLLHFVKESKQDESGMPNNRFLAERTGGTYSTLKVQPAELEDSGVYFCASSPRGLVNTEAFFGQGTRLTVV.